This T cell receptor (beta chain) was recorded in a study of blood T cell repertoires in COVID-19. The method was immunoSEQ multiplex PCR; TCRdb's version includes in-frame clones alone and lacks a portion of them. The table lists about 140,000 clones, over 65% of them singletons. V shed 3 bases, J shed 7 bases, and the junction held 6 bases outside the gene matches. This CDR3 region has 14 residues. Germline V lookup: CDR1 SGHDT, CDR2 YYEEEE. This clone came up once. The chain uses TRBV5-6 and TRBJ2-7; TRBD2 aligns across 11 bases. The receptor's source is a woman older than 75 with active or convalescent COVID-19. The specimen was peripheral blood. CDR3 DNA: TGTGCCAGCAGCTCAATAGCGGGGGGGCGTGAGCAGTACTTC. It specifies CASSSIAGGREQYF.